The text below deals with one T cell receptor (beta chain). Its specificity is unknown. The authors made the TRB cDNA libraries by 5' RACE using UMI labels. TCRdb reanalyzed the 5' RACE reads, giving one entry per CDR3 protein sequence and no DNA. In total, the table holds roughly 110,000 distinct CDR3 sequences. These data belong to a study of CXCR3-negative and CXCR3-positive naive CD8 T cells. Overall study context: Some 140 million TRB reads were obtained in total, which works out to about 1.5 +/- 0.3 million per library.

The CDR3 is 14 amino acids. Germline lookup yields CDR1 MGHRA and CDR2 YSYEKL. General study results and limits: Naive cells that were CXCR3-positive had more hydrophobic TRB CDR3s (compared with CXCR3-negative naive cells).

CD45RO-CCR7+CD27+CD95- cells counted as naive CD8+ T cells. The origin of this receptor is a human donor in good health. Some clones in this sample may be carry-over from other donors' samples. The V call is TRBV4-1, the J call TRBJ2-5; TCRdb indicates TRBD1, and absent DNA this call remains unverified. Sample: naive CXCR3+ CD8+ T cells from blood. Subset: CD45RO-CCR7+CD27+CD95- naive CD8+ T cells expressing CXCR3 (TNR3+). The CDR3 here is CASSQVKGAKTQYF.